This T cell receptor beta chain was captured in a study of shared clonotypes between healthy human individuals. Study-wide results and caveats: Clonotypes not shared had lower generation probabilities than those common to all four donors.

Libraries were prepared by immunoSEQ multiplex PCR; TCRdb keeps only in-frame clonotypes and omits some of them. The sample lists more than 550,000 clones, roughly 91% occurring once. A note on this clone: Its antigen is unknown.

V was clipped by 3 bases and J by 8 bases, with 20 bases between them. The V gene's germline CDR1 is MNHEY and CDR2 SMNVEV (reference sequence). The CDR3 length is 16 residues. The sequencing sample was made of memory CD8+ T cells from PBMCs. The subset is: CD45RO+ cells pooled with CCR7-negative TemRA cells. The chain employs TRBV27 and TRBJ2-1; D possibly uses TRBD1 or TRBD2 (5 bases each). The receptor was isolated from a man younger than 35 in good health. Some clones in this sample may be carry-over from other donors' samples. CDR3 amino acids: CASSFLGPPVADEQFF. In nucleotides, the CDR3 is TGTGCCAGCAGTTTTTTGGGACCACCTGTGGCGGATGAGCAGTTCTTC.